A selection of T cell receptor beta chains follows, all from one sample in a study of Ad26.COV2.S vaccination and SARS-CoV-2 variants. TCRdb's copy holds only in-frame clones and misses some; the assay was immunoSEQ multiplex PCR. Here the sample spans some 640,000 clones, about 90% being singletons. Source: peripheral blood, taken in a trial of Ad26.COV2.S vaccine versus placebo. These TCRs come from a person between 18 and 65 years old who received the Ad26.COV2.S COVID-19 vaccine or a placebo. Each CDR3 is given without its conserved first and last residue.

>TRBV10-2|TRBJ2-2
ASIGDAGELF
>TRBV30|TRBJ1-4
AWSAWGEGEKLF
>TRBV3-1/TRBV3-2|TRBJ2-5
ASSPRVQETQY
>TRBV14|TRBJ1-3
ASSYETGSGNTIY
>TRBV4-3|TRBJ2-2
ASSQERNTGELF
>TRBV18|TRBJ2-7
ASSPRAGGDYEQY
>TRBV19|TRBJ1-1
ASRRQTSYVEAF
>TRBV6-5|TRBJ2-7
ASMIQGGVSYEQY
>TRBV3-1/TRBV3-2|TRBJ2-5
ASSQERSGGATQY
>TRBV2|TRBJ1-1
ASSEEARGNTEAF
>TRBV2|TRBJ2-2
ASSQEGVAAAGELF
>TRBV2|TRBJ2-1
ASSPRGVGGQGSEQF
>TRBV19|TRBJ1-5
ASSNDRGRQPQH
>TRBV6-5|TRBJ2-5
ASKSLGTLGTQY
>TRBV2|TRBJ1-6
ASARGMGSSPLH
>TRBV11-3|TRBJ1-3
ASSLHSGNTIY
>TRBV11-2|TRBJ2-2
ASSLERAGMNTGELF
>TRBV12-3/TRBV12-4|TRBJ1-3
ASKSAGNTIY
>TRBV29-1|TRBJ1-2
SVEGPEGGYT
>TRBV13|TRBJ2-1
ASSPPSYNEQF
>TRBV9|TRBJ1-3
ASSPRLGSGNTIY
>TRBV18|TRBJ2-4
ASSLGLAKNIQY
>TRBV6-2/TRBV6-3|TRBJ1-4
ASSRAGTAEKLF